Listed here is a single TCR beta chain. Its antigen is not known. The data were obtained in a study of shared clonotypes between healthy human individuals. CDR3 size: 13 residues. With 4 bases clipped from V and 12 bases from J, the junction kept 12 bases outside the gene matches. The germline gives CDR1 SGDLS, CDR2 YYNGEE. Overall study results and limits: Larger richness was generally estimated for naive than memory subsets.

Deep was the level at which the assay was run. TCRdb's copy holds only in-frame clones and misses some; the assay was immunoSEQ multiplex PCR. The table records roughly 650,000 clones, almost 97% of them present only once. The sample comprised naive CD4+ T cells sorted from blood. Sample subset: CD45RA+ positively selected. The V call is TRBV9, the J call TRBJ1-1; 7 nucleotides align to TRBD1. The receptor comes from a woman aged 25 to 39 in good health. The CDR3 sequence: CASSPRQGSVSFF. The CDR3 nucleotides read TGTGCCAGCAGCCCTCGACAGGGTAGCGTGTCTTTCTTT.